This TCR beta chain came from a study of cytomegalovirus exposure and HLA in healthy donors. General observations from the study: The study designated fewer than 200 TCR beta chains cytomegalovirus-associated.

It was with 60 Vbeta and 13 Jbeta primers that the PCR ran. The assay was immunoSEQ multiplex PCR, and TCRdb's table has in-frame clones only and misses some. The data show 140,000 to 150,000 clones, with 82% seen just once and about 3.7% held by the top ten. As concerns this clone: Its cognate antigen is unknown.

The CDR3 spans 15 residues. V lost 8 bases to trimming and J lost 0 bases, with 17 bases between them. Germline V gives CDR1 SGHTA, CDR2 FQGNSA. The chain links TRBV7-2 to TRBJ2-7; D might be TRBD2 (6 bases). Sample: PBMCs. This receptor was identified in a male donor in good health and CMV-seronegative. The CDR3, as DNA: TGTGCCAGCGCCCAACGGGGGTCCGCCTCCTACGAGCAGTACTTC. Translation gives CASAQRGSASYEQYF.